This section outlines one TCR beta chain sequence together with its context. The antigen is not known. This entry belongs to a study of T cells in Graves' hyperthyroidism and ophthalmopathy. Broader study findings: Most clonotypes expanded in the thyroid (above 0.001) were also present in blood.

With 10 bases clipped from V and 5 bases from J, the junction kept 8 bases outside the gene matches. The CDR3 sequence is 14 residues long. The germline gives CDR1 ENHRY, CDR2 SYGVKD. Amplified regions were TCR beta CDR3 sequences from RNA transcripts. Using the HTBI primer set, a first-round RT-PCR was run on the TCR CDR3. TCRdb reanalysed the multiplex PCR reads using MiXCR and keeps one entry per CDR3 protein. The table records around 300,000 distinct CDR3 sequences, approximately 15% of them present only once. No ophthalmopathy progression within 18 months constituted stable Graves' hyperthyroidism. Cells are PBMCs isolated from roughly 9.3 ml of fresh blood.

This clonotype was obtained from a woman in her thirties or forties with Graves' hyperthyroidism. Sequences were obtained from blood. The rearrangement joins TRBV10-3 to TRBJ1-5; 10 nucleotides align to TRBD1. CDR3 in amino acids: CASWTGGTHQPQHF. In DNA form, the CDR3 reads TGTGCCAGCTGGACAGGGGGGACCCATCAGCCCCAGCATTTT.